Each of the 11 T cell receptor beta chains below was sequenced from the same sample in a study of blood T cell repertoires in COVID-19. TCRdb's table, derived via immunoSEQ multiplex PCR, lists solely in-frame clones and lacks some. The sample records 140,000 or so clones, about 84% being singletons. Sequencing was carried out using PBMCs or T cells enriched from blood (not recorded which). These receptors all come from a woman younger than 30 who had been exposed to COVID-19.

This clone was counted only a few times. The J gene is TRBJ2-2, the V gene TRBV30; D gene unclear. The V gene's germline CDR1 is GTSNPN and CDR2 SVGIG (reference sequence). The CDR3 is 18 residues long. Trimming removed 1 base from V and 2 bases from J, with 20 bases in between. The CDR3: CAWSDAPNRLDNTGELFF. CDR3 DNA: TGTGCCTGGAGTGACGCCCCCAATAGGCTAGATAACACCGGGGAGCTGTTTTTT. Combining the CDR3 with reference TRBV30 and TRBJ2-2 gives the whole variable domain SQTIHQWPATLVQPVGSPLSLECTVEGTSNPNLYWYRQAAGRGLQLLFYSVGIGQISSEVPQNLSASRPQDRQFILSSKKLLLSDSGFYLCAWSDAPNRLDNTGELFFGEGSRLTVL.

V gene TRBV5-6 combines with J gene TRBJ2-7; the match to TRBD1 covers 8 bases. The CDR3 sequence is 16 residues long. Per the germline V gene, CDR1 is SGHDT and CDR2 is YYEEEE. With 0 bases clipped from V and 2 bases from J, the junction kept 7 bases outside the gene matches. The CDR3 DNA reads TGTGCCAGCAGCTTGGCCAGTTGGACAGGGACCTACGAGCAGTACTTC. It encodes CASSLASWTGTYEQYF.

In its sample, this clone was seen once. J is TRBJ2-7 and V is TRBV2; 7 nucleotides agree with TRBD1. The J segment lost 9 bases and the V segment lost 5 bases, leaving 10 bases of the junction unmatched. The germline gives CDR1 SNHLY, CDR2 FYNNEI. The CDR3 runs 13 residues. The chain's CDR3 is CASSQTQGVGQYF. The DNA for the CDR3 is TGTGCCAGCAGTCAGACGCAGGGGGTAGGGCAGTACTTC.

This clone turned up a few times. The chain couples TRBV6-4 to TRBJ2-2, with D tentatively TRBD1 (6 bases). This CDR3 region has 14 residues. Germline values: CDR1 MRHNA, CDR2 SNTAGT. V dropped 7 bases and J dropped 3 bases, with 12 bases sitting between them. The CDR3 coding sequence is TGTGCCAGCAAGGCAGGGGTAGACACCGGGGAGCTGTTTTTT. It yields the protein CASKAGVDTGELFF.

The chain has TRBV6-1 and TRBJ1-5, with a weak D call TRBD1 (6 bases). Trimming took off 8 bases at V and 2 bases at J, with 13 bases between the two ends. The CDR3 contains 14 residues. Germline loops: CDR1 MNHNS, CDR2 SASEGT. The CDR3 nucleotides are TGTGCCAGCGGGGAGGGGGTCGGCAATCAGCCCCAGCATTTT. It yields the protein CASGEGVGNQPQHF.

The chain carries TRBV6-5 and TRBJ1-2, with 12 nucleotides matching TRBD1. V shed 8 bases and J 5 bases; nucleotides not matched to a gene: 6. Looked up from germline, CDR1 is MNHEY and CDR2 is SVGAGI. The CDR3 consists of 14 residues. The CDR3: CASGTGGAGYGYTF. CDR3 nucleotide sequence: TGTGCCAGCGGGACAGGGGGCGCTGGGTATGGCTACACCTTC.

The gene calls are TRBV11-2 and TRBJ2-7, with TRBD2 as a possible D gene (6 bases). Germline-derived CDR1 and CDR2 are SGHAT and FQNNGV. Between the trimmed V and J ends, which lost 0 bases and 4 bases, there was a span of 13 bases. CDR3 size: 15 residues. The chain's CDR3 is CASSLDGQEGYEQYF. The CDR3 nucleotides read TGTGCCAGCAGCTTAGACGGGCAGGAGGGGTACGAGCAGTACTTC.

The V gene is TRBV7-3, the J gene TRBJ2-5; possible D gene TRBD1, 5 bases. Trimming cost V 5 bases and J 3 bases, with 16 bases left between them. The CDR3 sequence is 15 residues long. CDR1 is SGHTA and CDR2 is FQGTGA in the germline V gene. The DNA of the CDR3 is TGTGCCAGCAGCGCAGGGATTGGGGTAAAAGAGACCCAGTACTTC. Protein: CASSAGIGVKETQYF.

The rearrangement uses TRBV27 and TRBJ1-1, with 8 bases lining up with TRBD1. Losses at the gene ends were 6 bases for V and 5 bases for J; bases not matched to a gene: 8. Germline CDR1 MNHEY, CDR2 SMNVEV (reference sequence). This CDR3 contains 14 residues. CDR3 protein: CASSRNRGETEAFF. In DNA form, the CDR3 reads TGTGCCAGCAGCCGCAACAGGGGGGAAACTGAAGCTTTCTTT.

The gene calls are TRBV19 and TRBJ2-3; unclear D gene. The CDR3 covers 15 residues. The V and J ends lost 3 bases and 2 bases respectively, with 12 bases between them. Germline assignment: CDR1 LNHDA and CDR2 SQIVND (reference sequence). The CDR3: CASSMWSSNTDTQYF. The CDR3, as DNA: TGTGCCAGTAGTATGTGGAGTTCCAACACAGATACGCAGTATTTT.

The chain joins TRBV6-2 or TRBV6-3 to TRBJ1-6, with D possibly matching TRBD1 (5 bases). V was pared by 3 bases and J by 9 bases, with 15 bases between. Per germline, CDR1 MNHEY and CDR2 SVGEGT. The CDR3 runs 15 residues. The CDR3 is CASSYSSRGSSPLHF. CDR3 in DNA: TGTGCCAGCAGTTATTCGTCACGGGGGAGTTCACCCCTCCACTTT.